This T cell receptor (beta chain) was recorded in a study of blood T cell repertoires in COVID-19. The wider study: Spain, Italy and the United States supplied samples that represented acute and convalescent COVID-19. T cells, B-cell-depleted T cells, or PBMCs supplied cDNA or gDNA.

V was shortened by 5 bases and J by 0 bases, with 14 bases between the two germline ends. The CDR3 contains 15 residues. Looked up from germline, CDR1 is SGHTA and CDR2 is FQGNSA. Authors' data handling: Amplified reference gene primers provided the basis for estimating nucleated cell counts. Some clones are missing from TCRdb's copy, which holds only in-frame ones; the method was immunoSEQ multiplex PCR. V and J calls and clone size are copied from that table; D and trimming were computed from the DNA. In the table there are about 190,000 clones, about 88% of which are singletons. The rearrangement links TRBV7-2 to TRBJ2-7; weak D call: TRBD2 (5 bases). Specimen: peripheral blood. This sequence originates from a man aged 25-40 years with active or convalescent COVID-19. The CDR3 DNA follows: TGTGCCAGCAGCGGCGGGCGTTTGAGCTCCTACGAGCAGTACTTC. It codes for CASSGGRLSSYEQYF.